A selection of T cell receptor beta chains follows, all from one sample in a study of CD8 T cells in Susac syndrome. Each CDR3 protein gets one entry after TCRdb re-called the immunoSEQ multiplex PCR reads with MiXCR. This sample has under 20,000 distinct CDR3 sequences; roughly 95% occur once, and the top ten carry 0.2% to 0.3%. Source material: CD8+ T cells from PBMCs. All receptors come from a human donor in good health. CDR3s include the opening cysteine and the closing phenylalanine or tryptophan. The D gene is left open where the match is weak.

v_call,d_call,j_call,cdr3_aa,cdr3_nt
TRBV6-5,TRBD2,TRBJ2-7,CASSMRLAGVYEQYF,TGTGCCAGCAGTATGAGACTAGCGGGAGTCTACGAGCAGTACTTC
TRBV29-1,NA,TRBJ2-2,CSAWGPTGELFF,TGCAGCGCTTGGGGTCCCACCGGGGAGCTGTTTTTT
TRBV20-1,NA,TRBJ2-7,CSAPDVSYEQYF,TGCAGTGCGCCGGACGTTTCCTACGAGCAGTACTTC
TRBV7-9,TRBD2,TRBJ2-1,CASSLVGLANNEQFF,TGTGCCAGCAGCTTGGTGGGACTAGCTAACAATGAGCAGTTCTTC
TRBV7-2,TRBD2,TRBJ2-1,CASSSLAGGPNEQFF,TGTGCCAGCAGCTCCCTAGCGGGAGGGCCCAATGAGCAGTTCTTC
TRBV25-1,TRBD1,TRBJ1-5,CASSLTGANQPQHF,TGTGCCAGCAGCCTCACAGGGGCCAATCAGCCCCAGCATTTT
TRBV15,NA,TRBJ2-1,CATSSRDHNEQFF,TGTGCCACCAGCAGCCGGGACCACAATGAGCAGTTCTTC
TRBV7-6,TRBD2,TRBJ2-1,CASSPGTSGRNNEQFF,TGTGCCAGCAGCCCCGGGACTAGCGGGCGCAACAATGAGCAGTTCTTC
TRBV4-3,NA,TRBJ2-5,CASSQARAGLKETQYF,TGCGCCAGCAGCCAAGCTCGTGCGGGGCTAAAAGAGACCCAGTACTTC
TRBV2,TRBD2,TRBJ2-1,CASSGRASGRNEQFF,TGTGCCAGCAGTGGGCGGGCTAGCGGGAGGAATGAGCAGTTCTTC